This TCR beta chain was sequenced during a study of pediatric ulcerative colitis. Whole-study findings and limits: A couple of patients' blood samples yielded substantially fewer templates. Ulcerative colitis patients shared more blood-rectal clones than controls.

CDR1 and CDR2 from the germline V gene are SGDLS and YYNGEE. The CDR3 length is 13 residues. V was cut by 0 bases and J by 3 bases, with 6 bases left in between. With regard to this clone: Its specificity is unknown.

Sequencing was performed with immunoSEQ multiplex PCR; in TCRdb, only in-frame clones are kept and a portion is missing. The table has 10,000 to 15,000 clones, around 77% seen once. The rectum was sampled with one to two pinch biopsies at colonoscopy. The sample was gut tissue. V gene TRBV9 combines with J gene TRBJ1-1; no reliable D call. The receptor was derived from a boy between 5 and 17 years old who was a control in a study of pediatric ulcerative colitis. This CDR3 is CASSVDGYTEAFF. The CDR3 nucleotides read TGTGCCAGCAGCGTAGACGGATACACTGAAGCTTTCTTT.